This TCR beta chain was identified in a study of breast tumors, draining lymph nodes, adjacent tissues. Study observations and caveats: Most tumor T cells seemingly derive from lymph node, then expand in tumor. Tumor TCR diversity was below lymph nodes but above nontumor tissue. Tumor and nontumor repertoires were significantly more similar in luminal-like than in basal-like breast cancer. Tumor T cell lymph node origin was a supported hypothesis, not proven.

This clonotype has more than one count but fewer than ten. The antigen is unknown. Axillary draining lymph nodes of breast cancer patients supplied the node samples. Via MiXCR, TCRdb re-called the multiplex PCR reads, giving one row per CDR3 protein. The sample records approximately 300,000 distinct CDR3 sequences, about 33% being singletons. This receptor was taken from a female donor with breast cancer. Some clones in this sample may be carry-over from other donors' samples. The source material was axillary lymph node tissue.

As DNA, the CDR3 is TGTGCCAGCAGTTCCACAGCGGGAGGGCCAAATACGCAGTATTTT. It codes for CASSSTAGGPNTQYF. The V gene is TRBV6-5, the J gene TRBJ2-3, with 10 bases aligning to TRBD2. The CDR3 extends over 15 amino acids. The germline gives CDR1 MNHEY, CDR2 SVGAGI. V shed 4 bases, J shed 7 bases, and the junction held 8 bases outside the gene matches.